This T cell receptor beta chain was obtained from a study of blood T cell repertoires in COVID-19. The wider study: The origin of the acute and convalescent COVID-19 samples was the United States, Italy and Spain. Nucleic acid was either cDNA or gDNA, and it came from T cells, B-cell-depleted T cells, or PBMCs.

Per the study methods: Estimation of nucleated cell counts was performed using reference gene primer amplification. Assay used: immunoSEQ multiplex PCR; TCRdb lists only in-frame clones, some missing. V, J and clone size are taken as reported in that table, and D and trimming were inferred from the DNA itself. This sample has 55,000 to 70,000 clones; over 80% occur once, and the top ten carry 3.5%. What was sequenced was peripheral blood. The origin of this receptor is a woman over 75 with acute or convalescent COVID-19.

Written as DNA, the CDR3 is TGTGCCAGCCGATCCCCAGGGTTTAGTGATGGCTACACCTTC. This codes for CASRSPGFSDGYTF. The chain couples TRBV27 to TRBJ1-2; TRBD1 might be the D (5 bases). Germline CDR1 is MNHEY and CDR2 is SMNVEV (reference sequence). V lost 8 bases and J lost 6, with 19 bases in between. The CDR3 covers 14 residues.